This entry concerns a single T cell receptor beta chain. No antigen is known for it. PCR was performed using 60 Vbeta and 13 Jbeta primers. The table came from immunoSEQ multiplex PCR; TCRdb's copy has only in-frame clones and leaves some out. This sample has 95,000 to 150,000 clones, with 55% to 75% found just once. This specimen comes from a study of cytomegalovirus exposure and HLA in healthy donors. Overall study context: Tens of millions of unique TCRs from HLA-typed donors were held in an early release of data. Notes on the study in general: It was likely that a cluster of highly shared sequence variants was a sequencing artifact. As immune exposure information, only CMV serostatus was available.

This CDR3 region has 13 residues. Looked up from germline, CDR1 is SQVTM and CDR2 is ANQGSEA. V lost 4 bases and J lost 1, with 10 bases in between. The specimen was PBMCs. The chain carries TRBV29-1 and TRBJ1-1; weak D call: TRBD1 (6 bases). The sequence was collected from a man aged 25-45 years in good health and CMV-seronegative. CDR3 sequence: CSVGGRANTEAFF. The CDR3 DNA follows: TGCAGCGTTGGGGGGCGGGCGAACACTGAAGCTTTCTTT.